The source of this T cell receptor beta chain is a study of shared clonotypes between healthy human individuals. Only Caucasian adults living in Nashville, Tennessee made up the donor group. Template amounts of roughly 0.3 ug DNA, some 30,000 T cell genomes, were employed in unsorted PBMC replicate PCRs. Bulk PBMC genomic DNA spanned ten immunoSEQ deep plates. This table comes from immunoSEQ multiplex PCR, and its TCRdb copy is limited to in-frame clones, with some not included. This table has about 490,000 clones, 76% appearing once. The germline V gene encodes CDR1 SGHTA and CDR2 FQGNSA. Between the trimmed V and J ends, which lost 2 bases and 5 bases, there was a span of 12 bases. The CDR3 extends over 14 amino acids.

Input material: PBMCs. The sequence derives from a woman aged 40-49 years in good health. Some clones in this sample may be carry-over from other donors' samples. The chain has TRBV7-2 and TRBJ1-1; D is unclear. This CDR3 is CASSLPFVGTEAFF. The CDR3, as DNA: TGTGCCAGCAGCTTACCCTTCGTAGGGACTGAAGCTTTCTTT.